The rows below give T cell receptor beta chains drawn from one sample of a study of cytomegalovirus exposure and HLA in healthy donors. Method: immunoSEQ multiplex PCR; TCRdb's copy keeps in-frame clones and lacks some. The data contain over 200,000 clones, over 65% of them seen just once; the ten biggest clones take up 1% to 1.5%. The sample consisted of PBMCs. The receptors were sampled from a human donor in good health. CDR3s include the opening cysteine and the closing phenylalanine or tryptophan. Fields, in order: J gene, D gene, clone size, V gene, CDR3 protein, CDR3 DNA. The D gene is left open where the match is weak. Clone size is given for some rows only: seen once, a few or many times, or a class if the clone is expanded.

J: TRBJ1-1; D: -; size: -; V: TRBV29-1; CDR3: CSVTKLGGFSTEAFF; DNA: TGCAGCGTGACCAAACTGGGGGGGTTCAGCACTGAAGCTTTCTTT
J: TRBJ2-1; D: -; size: once; V: TRBV14; CDR3: CASSQVGTPVNEQFF; DNA: TGTGCCAGCAGCCAAGTGGGGACACCCGTCAATGAGCAGTTCTTC
J: TRBJ1-1; D: -; size: -; V: TRBV9; CDR3: CASSPDDGGRTEAFF; DNA: TGTGCCAGCAGCCCAGACGATGGGGGCCGGACTGAAGCTTTCTTT
J: TRBJ2-7; D: TRBD1; size: -; V: TRBV5-4; CDR3: CASSLPPETWDSSYEQYF; DNA: TGTGCCAGCAGCCTACCACCCGAAACATGGGACAGCAGCTACGAGCAGTACTTC
J: TRBJ1-5; D: TRBD1; size: -; V: TRBV7-8; CDR3: CASRKTRGRNQPQHF; DNA: TGTGCCAGCAGGAAGACCAGGGGGAGAAATCAGCCCCAGCATTTT
J: TRBJ1-5; D: TRBD1; size: -; V: TRBV29-1; CDR3: CSVGLTGGNQPQHF; DNA: TGCAGCGTTGGACTGACAGGGGGTAATCAGCCCCAGCATTTT
J: TRBJ2-3; D: -; size: -; V: TRBV4-1; CDR3: CASSPYQGRTSTDTQYF; DNA: TGCGCCAGCAGCCCTTACCAGGGGCGGACCAGCACAGATACGCAGTATTTT
J: TRBJ2-7; D: TRBD2; size: -; V: TRBV7-2; CDR3: CASSFLAEYEQYF; DNA: TGTGCCAGCAGCTTCCTAGCGGAATACGAGCAGTACTTC
J: TRBJ2-2; D: TRBD2; size: -; V: TRBV7-8; CDR3: CASSLGRLAGVAGELFF; DNA: TGTGCCAGCAGCTTAGGGAGGCTAGCGGGAGTTGCCGGGGAGCTGTTTTTT
J: TRBJ1-5; D: -; size: -; V: TRBV27; CDR3: CASSPIKGPSNQPQHF; DNA: TGTGCCAGCAGTCCCATAAAGGGGCCGAGCAATCAGCCCCAGCATTTT
J: TRBJ2-7; D: -; size: once; V: TRBV5-1; CDR3: CASSLEPQGNIYEQYF; DNA: TGCGCCAGCAGCTTGGAACCGCAGGGGAATATCTACGAGCAGTACTTC
J: TRBJ1-2; D: TRBD1; size: -; V: TRBV7-9; CDR3: CASSPSTGGGYTF; DNA: TGTGCCAGCAGCCCCTCGACAGGGGGCGGCTACACCTTC
J: TRBJ1-2; D: -; size: -; V: TRBV12-5; CDR3: CASVGADSLYGYTF; DNA: TGTGCTAGTGTTGGTGCAGACAGCCTCTATGGCTACACCTTC
J: TRBJ2-3; D: TRBD2; size: -; V: TRBV29-1; CDR3: CSAPGLAGGTDTQYF; DNA: TGCAGCGCCCCGGGACTAGCGGGAGGGACAGATACGCAGTATTTT
J: TRBJ2-3; D: TRBD1; size: once; V: TRBV10-3; CDR3: CAGGQATSTDTQYF; DNA: TGTGCCGGCGGACAGGCGACTAGCACAGATACGCAGTATTTT
J: TRBJ1-3; D: -; size: -; V: TRBV9; CDR3: CASSVAEVSLSGNTIYF; DNA: TGTGCCAGCAGCGTAGCGGAGGTCAGCCTCTCTGGAAACACCATATATTTT
J: TRBJ2-6; D: -; size: once; V: TRBV29-1; CDR3: CSITSIGSSGANVLTF; DNA: TGCAGCATCACAAGTATAGGGAGCTCTGGGGCCAACGTCCTGACTTTC
J: TRBJ2-7; D: TRBD1; size: -; V: TRBV7-9; CDR3: CASSLGRDRGEQYF; DNA: TGTGCCAGCAGCTTGGGACGGGACAGGGGGGAGCAGTACTTC
J: TRBJ2-7; D: -; size: -; V: TRBV5-1; CDR3: CASSPLGDEQYF; DNA: TGCGCCAGCAGCCCCCTAGGTGACGAGCAGTACTTC
J: TRBJ2-7; D: TRBD1; size: -; V: TRBV6-5; CDR3: CAGDSGGGNSYEQYF; DNA: TGTGCCGGGGATTCAGGGGGCGGAAACTCCTACGAGCAGTACTTC
J: TRBJ2-7; D: TRBD2; size: -; V: TRBV7-2; CDR3: CASSLLSPHPGGDYEQYF; DNA: TGTGCCAGCAGCTTACTCTCCCCGCATCCGGGGGGTGACTACGAGCAGTACTTC
J: TRBJ1-4; D: -; size: -; V: TRBV6-1; CDR3: CASSDPGSTNEKLFF; DNA: TGTGCCAGCAGTGACCCAGGTTCAACTAATGAAAAACTGTTTTTT
J: TRBJ2-1; D: -; size: -; V: TRBV15; CDR3: CATSSYYYEQFF; DNA: TGTGCCACCAGCAGTTACTACTATGAGCAGTTCTTC
J: TRBJ1-3; D: -; size: -; V: TRBV9; CDR3: CASSVKAGPGNTIYF; DNA: TGTGCCAGCAGCGTAAAGGCAGGGCCTGGAAACACCATATATTTT
J: TRBJ2-7; D: TRBD2; size: -; V: TRBV6-5; CDR3: CASSPGTSGNKQYF; DNA: TGTGCCAGCAGCCCCGGGACTAGCGGGAACAAGCAGTACTTC
J: TRBJ2-5; D: TRBD1; size: -; V: TRBV28; CDR3: CASSSPRDREETQYF; DNA: TGTGCCAGCAGTTCCCCCAGGGACAGGGAAGAGACCCAGTACTTC
J: TRBJ1-4; D: TRBD1; size: -; V: TRBV7-9; CDR3: CSSSLGTGYNEKLFF; DNA: TGTTCCAGCAGCTTAGGGACAGGGTATAATGAAAAACTGTTTTTT
J: TRBJ2-2; D: TRBD1; size: -; V: TRBV5-8; CDR3: CASTPPGGAKSTGELFF; DNA: TGTGCCAGCACCCCCCCAGGGGGCGCAAAATCCACCGGGGAGCTGTTTTTT
J: TRBJ2-7; D: -; size: many; V: TRBV5-1; CDR3: CASSLESGGLGYEQYF; DNA: TGCGCCAGCAGCTTGGAATCTGGAGGTTTAGGCTACGAGCAGTACTTC
J: TRBJ2-1; D: TRBD2; size: -; V: TRBV28; CDR3: CASSSSSGRINEQFF; DNA: TGTGCCAGCAGTTCTTCTAGCGGGAGGATCAATGAGCAGTTCTTC
J: TRBJ1-1; D: TRBD1; size: -; V: TRBV18; CDR3: CASSPGTGRENTEAFF; DNA: TGTGCCAGCTCACCCGGGACAGGGAGGGAGAACACTGAAGCTTTCTTT
J: TRBJ2-7; D: TRBD2; size: -; V: TRBV5-1; CDR3: CASSLAGRDEQYF; DNA: TGCGCCAGCAGCTTGGCGGGGAGGGACGAGCAGTACTTC
J: TRBJ2-2; D: TRBD2; size: -; V: TRBV7-9; CDR3: CASSLGGGGNTGELFF; DNA: TGTGCCAGCAGCTTAGGAGGCGGGGGTAACACCGGGGAGCTGTTTTTT
J: TRBJ2-1; D: -; size: -; V: TRBV7-3; CDR3: CASSLSRELGEQFF; DNA: TGTGCCAGCAGCTTATCGCGGGAATTAGGTGAGCAGTTCTTC
J: TRBJ2-1; D: -; size: -; V: TRBV9; CDR3: CASSVGGTYNEQFF; DNA: TGTGCCAGCAGCGTCGGCGGAACCTACAATGAGCAGTTCTTC
J: TRBJ2-7; D: TRBD1; size: once; V: TRBV11-2; CDR3: CASSPLNRQGQYF; DNA: TGTGCCAGCAGCCCCCTAAACCGACAGGGGCAGTACTTC
J: TRBJ2-3; D: -; size: -; V: TRBV7-9; CDR3: CSSSLAVGTSTDTQYF; DNA: TGTTCCAGCAGCTTAGCGGTGGGGACTAGCACAGATACGCAGTATTTT
J: TRBJ2-4; D: TRBD1; size: -; V: TRBV2; CDR3: CASSGGQILADIQYF; DNA: TGTGCCAGCAGTGGGGGACAGATTCTTGCGGACATTCAGTACTTC
J: TRBJ2-7; D: -; size: -; V: TRBV5-4; CDR3: CASSLVGGVGNEQYF; DNA: TGTGCCAGCAGCTTGGTAGGGGGAGTGGGAAACGAGCAGTACTTC
J: TRBJ1-5; D: TRBD1; size: once; V: TRBV6-1; CDR3: CASTPGQSNQPQHF; DNA: TGTGCCAGCACCCCGGGACAGAGCAATCAGCCCCAGCATTTT
J: TRBJ1-1; D: -; size: -; V: TRBV9; CDR3: CASRPNPGTEAFF; DNA: TGTGCCAGCAGACCGAATCCTGGGACAGAAGCTTTCTTT
J: TRBJ2-3; D: TRBD2; size: -; V: TRBV7-8; CDR3: CASSPGPAGATDTQYF; DNA: TGTGCCAGCAGCCCCGGGCCGGCGGGAGCAACAGATACGCAGTATTTT
J: TRBJ2-7; D: TRBD2; size: -; V: TRBV6-5; CDR3: CASKSSGNYEQYF; DNA: TGTGCCAGCAAATCTAGCGGAAACTACGAGCAGTACTTC
J: TRBJ1-3; D: -; size: -; V: TRBV6-1; CDR3: CASSEHSSGNTIYF; DNA: TGTGCCAGCAGTGAACATAGCTCTGGAAACACCATATATTTT
J: TRBJ1-2; D: -; size: few; V: TRBV21-1; CDR3: CAKDRAGGDGYTF; DNA: TGTGCCAAAGATCGGGCAGGGGGAGATGGCTACACCTTC
J: TRBJ2-7; D: -; size: -; V: TRBV21-1; CDR3: CASSKGNRVPYEQYF; DNA: TGTGCCAGCAGCAAAGGAAACAGGGTCCCCTACGAGCAGTACTTC
J: TRBJ2-3; D: -; size: -; V: TRBV27; CDR3: CASSLSIGVDTQYF; DNA: TGTGCCAGCAGTTTATCGATAGGGGTAGATACGCAGTATTTT
J: TRBJ2-7; D: -; size: -; V: TRBV21-1; CDR3: CASSKDMASGSYEQYF; DNA: TGTGCCAGCAGCAAAGATATGGCTAGCGGCTCCTACGAGCAGTACTTC
J: TRBJ1-4; D: -; size: -; V: TRBV9; CDR3: CASSVQGQGSEKLFF; DNA: TGTGCCAGCAGCGTACAAGGGCAGGGCAGTGAAAAACTGTTTTTT
J: TRBJ1-2; D: -; size: -; V: TRBV5-5; CDR3: CASSLDTGNYGYTF; DNA: TGTGCCAGCAGCTTGGATACAGGGAACTATGGCTACACCTTC